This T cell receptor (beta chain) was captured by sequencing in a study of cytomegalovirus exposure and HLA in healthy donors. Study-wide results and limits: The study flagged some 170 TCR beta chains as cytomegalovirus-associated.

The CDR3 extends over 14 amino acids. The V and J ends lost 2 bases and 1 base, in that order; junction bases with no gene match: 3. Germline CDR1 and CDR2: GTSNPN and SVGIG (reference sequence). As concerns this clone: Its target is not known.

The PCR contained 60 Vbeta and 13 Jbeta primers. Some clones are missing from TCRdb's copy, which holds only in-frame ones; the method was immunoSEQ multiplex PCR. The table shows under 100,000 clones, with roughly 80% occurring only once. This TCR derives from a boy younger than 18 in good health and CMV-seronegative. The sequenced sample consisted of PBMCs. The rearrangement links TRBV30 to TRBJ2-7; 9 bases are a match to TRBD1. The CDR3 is CAWSTGQGSYEQYF. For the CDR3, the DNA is TGTGCCTGGAGTACTGGACAGGGGTCCTACGAGCAGTACTTC.